A single sample gave rise to the 16 T cell receptor beta chains below, sequenced in a study of pediatric ulcerative colitis. The rectum was sampled with one to two pinch biopsies at colonoscopy. Repertoires were generated with immunoSEQ multiplex PCR, while TCRdb's copy carries only in-frame clones and drops some. The repertoire consists of 35,000 or so clones, with around three quarters occurring once and the leading ten covering 0.74%. Specimen: gut tissue. The receptor set was obtained from a boy aged 5-17 years with moderate ulcerative colitis.

The chain joins TRBV2 to TRBJ2-7, with D perhaps TRBD1 or TRBD2 (7 bases each). From germline, CDR1 is SNHLY and CDR2 FYNNEI. Trimming pared 4 bases from V and 0 bases from J, leaving 16 bases between. The CDR3 is 16 residues long. CDR3 amino acids: CASSVGPGGGSYEQYF. Written as DNA, the CDR3 is TGTGCCAGCAGTGTGGGGCCAGGGGGGGGCTCCTACGAGCAGTACTTC.

This clone was detected only a few times. V usage is TRBV25-1 and J usage is TRBJ1-6; D gene uncertain. This CDR3 is built from 12 residues. Germline lookup yields CDR1 MGHDK and CDR2 SYGVNS. The ends were cut back, 3 bases at V and 7 bases at J, with 4 bases in the middle. The DNA for the CDR3 is TGTGCCAGCAGTGACGCAAATTCACCCCTCCACTTT. It translates to CASSDANSPLHF.

The chain carries TRBV6-6 and TRBJ2-2, with D maybe TRBD2 (6 bases). V was clipped by 3 bases and J by 6 bases, with 14 bases between them. Germline CDR1 is MNHNY and CDR2 is SVGAGI (reference sequence). CDR3 size: 15 residues. The CDR3 region is CASSYGLPGAGELFF. CDR3 DNA: TGTGCCAGCAGTTATGGGCTCCCGGGGGCCGGGGAGCTGTTTTTT.

This rearrangement joins TRBV7-2 to TRBJ1-4; a possible D gene is TRBD1 (6 bases). V was trimmed by 5 bases and J by 2 bases, leaving 12 bases between them. CDR3 size: 15 residues. CDR1 and CDR2 from the germline V gene are SGHTA and FQGNSA. The CDR3 loop is CASSPRGVTNEKLFF. The CDR3 nucleotides are TGTGCCAGCAGCCCCAGGGGAGTGACTAATGAAAAACTGTTTTTT.

This rearrangement joins TRBV7-2 to TRBJ2-6; 8 nucleotides match TRBD1. The CDR3 runs 15 residues. V shed 5 bases and J 2 bases; nucleotides not matched to a gene: 2. Germline V gene sequence: CDR1 SGHTA, CDR2 FQGNSA. CDR3 amino acids: CASSKQGAGANVLTF. The CDR3 DNA follows: TGTGCCAGCAGCAAACAGGGGGCTGGGGCCAACGTCCTGACTTTC.

The chain employs TRBV29-1 and TRBJ2-1; a possible D gene is TRBD2 (7 bases). V was shortened by 7 bases and J by 3 bases, with 13 bases between the two germline ends. CDR1 and CDR2 (germline): SQVTM, ANQGSEA. This CDR3 has 13 residues. CDR3 DNA sequence: TGCAGCGGCCTCGGGGGGCTCTACAATGAGCAGTTCTTC. Its translation is CSGLGGLYNEQFF.

J is TRBJ2-2 and V is TRBV9; 9 nucleotides agree with TRBD2. Germline CDR1 reads SGDLS; CDR2 reads YYNGEE. Trimming removed 4 bases from V and 6 bases from J; junction bases left unmatched: 10. The CDR3 sequence is 16 residues long. CDR3 nucleotide sequence: TGTGCCAGCAGCCCACGGTTAGCGGGGGCCGCCGGGGAGCTGTTTTTT. It translates to CASSPRLAGAAGELFF.

This CDR3 reads CASTMNAGGEGETQYF. The CDR3 nucleotides read TGCGCCAGCACCATGAACGCAGGGGGAGAGGGGGAGACCCAGTACTTC. The rearrangement links TRBV4-1 to TRBJ2-5; 7 bases line up with TRBD1. There are 16 residues in the CDR3. Per germline, CDR1 MGHRA and CDR2 YSYEKL. V was pared by 7 bases and J by 5 bases, with 16 bases of the junction left unmatched.

This rearrangement joins TRBV7-9 to TRBJ1-2; D call uncertain. Germline CDR1 SEHNR, CDR2 FQNEAQ (reference sequence). Between the trimmed V and J ends, which lost 1 base and 8 bases, there was a span of 14 bases. This CDR3 comprises 14 residues. The CDR3 spells CASSLGFRVGGYTF. In DNA, the CDR3 is TGTGCCAGCAGCTTAGGCTTCCGAGTCGGGGGCTACACCTTC.

The chain is built from TRBV5-1 and TRBJ2-7; D tentatively fits TRBD1 or TRBD2 (6 bases each). Germline CDR1 and CDR2: SGHRS and YFSETQ. The CDR3 contains 16 residues. Trimming shortened V by 0 bases and J by 0 bases, and 13 bases separated the two germline ends. The CDR3 coding sequence is TGCGCCAGCAGCTTGGTAGGAGGGGGGCACTCCTACGAGCAGTACTTC. It codes for CASSLVGGGHSYEQYF.

The chain combines TRBV7-2 with TRBJ2-7, with TRBD1 matching 9 bases. V lost 1 base, J lost 6 bases, and 7 bases stayed unmatched. The CDR3 spans 15 residues. Germline values: CDR1 SGHTA, CDR2 FQGNSA. The chain's CDR3 is CASSLDRDRVSEQYF. The CDR3 DNA reads as TGTGCCAGCAGCTTAGACCGGGACAGGGTGAGCGAGCAGTACTTC.

The chain uses TRBV10-3 and TRBJ2-1; D possibly corresponds to TRBD2 (6 bases). This CDR3 has 12 amino acids. The V gene's germline CDR1 is ENHRY and CDR2 SYGVKD. V lost 6 bases and J lost 9, with 12 bases in between. CDR3 region: CAISEGGPEQFF. Here the CDR3 DNA reads TGTGCCATCAGCGAAGGAGGGCCTGAGCAGTTCTTC.

The chain carries TRBV18 and TRBJ2-1; 8 positions agree with TRBD2. CDR1 is KGHSH and CDR2 is LQKENI in the germline V gene. The trim removed 0 bases at V and 6 bases at J, leaving 7 bases unmatched. The CDR3 totals 16 residues. CDR3 bases: TGTGCCAGCTCACCACCCCCGGGACTAGTCAGCAATGAGCAGTTCTTC. Its translation: CASSPPPGLVSNEQFF. Full variable domain (missing parts from reference TRBV18 and TRBJ2-1): NAGVMQNPRHLVRRRGQEARLRCSPMKGHSHVYWYRQLPEEGLKFMVYLQKENIIDESGMPKERFSAEFPKEGPSILRIQQVVRGDSAAYFCASSPPPGLVSNEQFFGPGTRLTVL.

A few counts support this clone. The V and J genes are TRBV5-6 and TRBJ2-7; D is unresolved. Germline-derived CDR1 and CDR2 are SGHDT and YYEEEE. This CDR3 is built from 14 residues. Trimming removed 3 bases from V and 2 bases from J, with 12 bases in between. The CDR3 coding sequence is TGTGCCAGCAGCTACCGCCCTACCGCCTACGAGCAGTACTTC. Translating it yields CASSYRPTAYEQYF.

The chain couples TRBV4-1 to TRBJ2-6, with 10 bases that match TRBD2. This CDR3 is built from 18 residues. Germline CDR1 is MGHRA and CDR2 is YSYEKL. J was trimmed by 4 bases and V by 0 bases; bases with no gene match: 6. CDR3 nucleotides: TGCGCCAGCAGCCAAGAACAGCGGGAGGGCCTGGGGGCCAACGTCCTGACTTTC. This sequence encodes CASSQEQREGLGANVLTF.

CDR3 DNA: TGCGCCAGCAGACTCCAATACCCAGATACGCAGTATTTT. Protein sequence: CASRLQYPDTQYF. The chain has TRBV5-1 and TRBJ2-3; D gene uncertain. CDR1 SGHRS and CDR2 YFSETQ come from the germline V gene. The V and J ends lost 5 bases and 4 bases respectively, with 11 bases between them. The CDR3 length is 13 residues.